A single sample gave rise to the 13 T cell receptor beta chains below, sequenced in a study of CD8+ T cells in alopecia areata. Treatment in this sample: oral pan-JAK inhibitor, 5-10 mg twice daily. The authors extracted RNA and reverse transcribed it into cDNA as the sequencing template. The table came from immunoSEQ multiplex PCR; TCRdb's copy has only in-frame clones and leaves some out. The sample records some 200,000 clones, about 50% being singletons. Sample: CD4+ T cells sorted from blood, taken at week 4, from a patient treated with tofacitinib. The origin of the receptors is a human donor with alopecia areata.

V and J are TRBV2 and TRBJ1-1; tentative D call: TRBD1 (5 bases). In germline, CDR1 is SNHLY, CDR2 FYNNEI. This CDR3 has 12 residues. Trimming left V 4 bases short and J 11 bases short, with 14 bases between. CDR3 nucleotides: TGTGCCAGCAGTGGTGGGGCGGGGAGGGCTTTCTTT. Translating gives CASSGGAGRAFF. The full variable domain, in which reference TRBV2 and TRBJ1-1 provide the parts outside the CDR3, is EPEVTQTPSHQVTQMGQEVILRCVPISNHLYFYWYRQILGQKVEFLVSFYNNEISEKSEIFDDQFSVERPDGSNFTLKIRSTKLEDSAMYFCASSGGAGRAFFGQGTRLTVV.

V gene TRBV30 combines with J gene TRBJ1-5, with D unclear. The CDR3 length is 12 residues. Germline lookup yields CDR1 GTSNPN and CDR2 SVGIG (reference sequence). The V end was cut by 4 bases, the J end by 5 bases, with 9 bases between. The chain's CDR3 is CAWNRADQPQHF. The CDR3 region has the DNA TGTGCCTGGAATAGGGCTGATCAGCCCCAGCATTTT.

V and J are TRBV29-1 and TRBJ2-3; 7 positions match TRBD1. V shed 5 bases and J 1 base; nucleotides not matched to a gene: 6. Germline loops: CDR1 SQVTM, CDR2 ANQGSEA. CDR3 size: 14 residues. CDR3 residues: CSVHTGVGTDTQYF. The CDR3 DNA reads TGCAGCGTTCATACAGGGGTAGGCACAGATACGCAGTATTTT.

CDR3 sequence: CAWFDIGYGYTF. CDR3 coding DNA: TGTGCCTGGTTTGACATTGGCTATGGCTACACCTTC. The V and J genes are TRBV30 and TRBJ1-2; D is unclear. Looked up from germline, CDR1 is GTSNPN and CDR2 is SVGIG (reference sequence). The CDR3 contains 12 residues. Trimming cost V 5 bases and J 4 bases, with 11 bases left between them.

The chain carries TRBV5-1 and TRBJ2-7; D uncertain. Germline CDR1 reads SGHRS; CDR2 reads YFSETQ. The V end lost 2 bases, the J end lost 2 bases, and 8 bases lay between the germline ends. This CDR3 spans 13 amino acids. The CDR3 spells CASSLFPTYEQYF. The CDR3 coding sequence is TGCGCCAGCAGCTTATTCCCAACCTACGAGCAGTACTTC.

The CDR3 DNA is TGCGCCAGCAGTGACAGGGGTGGGAGCACAGATACGCAGTATTTT. It codes for CASSDRGGSTDTQYF. This rearrangement joins TRBV5-1 to TRBJ2-3, with 8 bases matching TRBD1. There are 15 residues in the CDR3. The ends lost 5 bases at V and 0 bases at J; junction bases unmatched: 5. Germline V gene sequence: CDR1 SGHRS, CDR2 YFSETQ.

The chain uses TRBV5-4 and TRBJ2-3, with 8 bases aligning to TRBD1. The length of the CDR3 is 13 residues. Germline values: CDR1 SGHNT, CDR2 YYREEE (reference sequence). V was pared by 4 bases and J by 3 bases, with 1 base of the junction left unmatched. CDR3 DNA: TGTGCCAGCAGCGGACAGGGAACAGATACGCAGTATTTT. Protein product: CASSGQGTDTQYF.

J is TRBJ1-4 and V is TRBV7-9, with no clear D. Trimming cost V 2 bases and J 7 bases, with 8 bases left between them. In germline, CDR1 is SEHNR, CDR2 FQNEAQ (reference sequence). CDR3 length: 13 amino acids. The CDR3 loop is CASSLITREKLFF. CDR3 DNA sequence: TGTGCCAGCAGCTTAATTACCCGTGAAAAACTGTTTTTT.

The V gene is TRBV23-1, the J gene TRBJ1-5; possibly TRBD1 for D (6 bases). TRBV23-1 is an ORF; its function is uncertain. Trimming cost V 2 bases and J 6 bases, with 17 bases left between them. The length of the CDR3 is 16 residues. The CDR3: CASSQIRGSSSQPQHF. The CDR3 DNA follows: TGCGCCAGCAGTCAAATCAGGGGATCGAGTAGTCAGCCCCAGCATTTT.

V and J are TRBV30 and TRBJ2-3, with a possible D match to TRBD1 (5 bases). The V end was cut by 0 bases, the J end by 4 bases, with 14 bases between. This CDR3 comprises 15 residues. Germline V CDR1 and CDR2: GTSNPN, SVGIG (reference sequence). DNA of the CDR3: TGTGCCTGGAGTGTAAAAGCAGGGTGGGCAGATACGCAGTATTTT. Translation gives CAWSVKAGWADTQYF.

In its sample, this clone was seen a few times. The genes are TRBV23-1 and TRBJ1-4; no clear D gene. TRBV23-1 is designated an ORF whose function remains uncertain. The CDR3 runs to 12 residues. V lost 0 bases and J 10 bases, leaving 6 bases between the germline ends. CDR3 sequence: CASSQSCGKLFF. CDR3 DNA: TGCGCCAGCAGTCAATCTTGTGGAAAACTGTTTTTT.

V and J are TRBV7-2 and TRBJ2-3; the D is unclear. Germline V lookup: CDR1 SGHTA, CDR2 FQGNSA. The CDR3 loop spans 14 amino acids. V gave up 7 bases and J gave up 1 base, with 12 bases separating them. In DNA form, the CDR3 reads TGTGCCAGCATCATACAGATTGGCACAGATACGCAGTATTTT. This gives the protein CASIIQIGTDTQYF.

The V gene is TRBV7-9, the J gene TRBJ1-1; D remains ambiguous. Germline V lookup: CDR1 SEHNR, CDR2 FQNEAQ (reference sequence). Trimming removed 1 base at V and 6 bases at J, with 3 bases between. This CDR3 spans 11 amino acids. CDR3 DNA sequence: TGTGCCAGCAGCTTAGGTTCTGAAGCTTTCTTT. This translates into CASSLGSEAFF.